This T cell receptor (beta chain) was sequenced in a study of T cell repertoires in cytomegalovirus infection. This clonotype was picked up a small number of times. Its antigen is not identified. The germline V and J ends were trimmed by 4 bases and 8 bases, with 8 bases remaining between them. From germline, CDR1 is SEHNR and CDR2 FQNEAQ (reference sequence). This CDR3 comprises 11 residues. TCRdb reprocessed the reads with MiXCR, giving one entry per CDR3 protein. The sample comprises roughly 500,000 distinct CDR3 sequences, under 55% of which are singletons, and 43% rests with the top ten. V and J are TRBV7-9 and TRBJ1-2, with D possibly TRBD1 on 6 matching bases. Material: cultured PBMCs, obtained from culture after CMV antigen stimulation. The receptor comes from a human donor in good health (CMV status not recorded). Some clones in this sample may be carry-over from other donors' samples. The CDR3 protein is CASSWGRGYTF. CDR3 bases: TGTGCCAGCAGCTGGGGGCGGGGCTACACCTTC. Supplemented by reference TRBV7-9 and TRBJ1-2, the full variable domain reads DTGVSQNPRHKITKRGQNVTFRCDPISEHNRLYWYRQTLGQGPEFLTYFQNEAQLEKSRLLSDRFSAERPKGSFSTLEIQRTEQGDSAMYLCASSWGRGYTFGSGTRLTVV.